This TCR beta chain was found in a study of T cell repertoires in cytomegalovirus infection (dated by TCRdb to between 2018 and 2020). General notes on the study: Alongside well-studied HLA-B-restricted epitopes, the peptide stimulations were aimed at recently identified HLA-C-restricted CMV epitopes, whose presentation resists viral immunomodulation. Donor HLA type was relevant to the analysis, because carriage of CMV infection together with the matching HLA type was indicated by public TCR beta signatures. General conclusions and limits of the study: The ex vivo response was dominated by HLA-C-restricted CMV-specific TCR beta clonotypes, which also provided the single most frequent clonotype in two of eight donors. Carriers of CMV infection plus the relevant HLA type were discriminated by the cumulative frequency of public TCR beta family members in the study cohort and in an independent 352-donor cohort.

The reads were generated on an Illumina HiSeq 1500. In TCRdb, the public reads were trimmed at Q25 with fastp and aligned with MiXCR, with productive beta chains retained. Rows are unified per CDR3 protein, each entry keeping the most common DNA and genes. Present in this sample are approximately 590,000 distinct CDR3 sequences, almost 40% of which were seen just once. About half of the sample belongs to the ten largest clones. CDR1 and CDR2, per the germline V gene, are MDHEN and SYDVKM. Cut back by 6 bases and 1 base, the V and J ends lie 15 bases apart. The CDR3 covers 15 residues, taking in both the cysteine and the phenylalanine. The entry retains the CDR3 DNA only, 45 bases that are in frame from base 1. Taken with the paper, the label for treatment or condition translates to: in vitro stimulation with specific CMV peptide epitopes to enrich CMV-specific T cells. This clonotype has only a few counts. Its binding antigen is unknown. The sample holds no much larger clone one base away, and base qualities are not on file.

The receptor was derived from a human donor in good health (CMV status not recorded). Some clones in this sample may be carry-over from other donors' samples. Recombination joined TRBV28 with TRBJ2-5, with the D assignment possibly TRBD1 or TRBD2, given 5 matching bases for each. The sequences come from cultured PBMCs, collected from culture after CMV antigen stimulation. The nucleotide sequence is TGTGCCAGCAGGGAGGCAGGGTATGTCCAAGAGACCCAGTACTTC. This is translated as CASREAGYVQETQYF.